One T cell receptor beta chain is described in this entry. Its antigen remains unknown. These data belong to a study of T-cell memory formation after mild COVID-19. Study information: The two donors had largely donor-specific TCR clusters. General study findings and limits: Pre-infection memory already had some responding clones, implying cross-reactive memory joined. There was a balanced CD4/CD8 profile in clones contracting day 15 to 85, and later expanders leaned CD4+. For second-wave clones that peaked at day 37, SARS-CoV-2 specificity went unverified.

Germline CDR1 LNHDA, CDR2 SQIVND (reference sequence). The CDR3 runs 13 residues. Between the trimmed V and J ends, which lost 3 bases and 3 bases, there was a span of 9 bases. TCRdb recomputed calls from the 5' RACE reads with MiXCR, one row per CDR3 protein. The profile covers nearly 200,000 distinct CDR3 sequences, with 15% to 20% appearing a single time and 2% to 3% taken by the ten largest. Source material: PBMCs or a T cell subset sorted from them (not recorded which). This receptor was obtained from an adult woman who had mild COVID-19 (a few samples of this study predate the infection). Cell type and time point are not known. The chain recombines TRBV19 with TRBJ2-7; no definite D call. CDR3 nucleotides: TGTGCCAGTAGTATGGCGCGGAGCTACGAGCAGTACTTC. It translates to CASSMARSYEQYF. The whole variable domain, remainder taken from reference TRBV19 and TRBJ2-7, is DGGITQSPKYLFRKEGQNVTLSCEQNLNHDAMYWYRQDPGQGLRLIYYSQIVNDFQKGDIAEGYSVSREKKESFPLTVTSAQKNPTAFYLCASSMARSYEQYFGPGTRLTVT.